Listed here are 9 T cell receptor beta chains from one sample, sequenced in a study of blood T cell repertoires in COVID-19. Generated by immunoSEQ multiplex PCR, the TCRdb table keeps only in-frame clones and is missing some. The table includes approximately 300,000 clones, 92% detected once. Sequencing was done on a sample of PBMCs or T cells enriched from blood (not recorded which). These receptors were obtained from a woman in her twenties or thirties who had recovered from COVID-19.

CDR3: CASSLAANNEQFF. CDR3 coding DNA: TGTGCCAGCAGCTTGGCAGCGAACAATGAGCAGTTCTTC. This chain links TRBV5-4 with TRBJ2-1; D is unclear. The CDR3 loop spans 13 amino acids. Germline V gene sequence: CDR1 SGHNT, CDR2 YYREEE (reference sequence). Trimming pared 0 bases from V and 5 bases from J, leaving 6 bases between.

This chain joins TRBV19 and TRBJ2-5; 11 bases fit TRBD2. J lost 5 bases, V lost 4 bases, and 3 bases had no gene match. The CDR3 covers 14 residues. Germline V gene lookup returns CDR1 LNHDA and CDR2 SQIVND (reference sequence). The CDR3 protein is CASSSSGGAETQYF. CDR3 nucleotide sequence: TGTGCCAGTAGTAGTAGCGGGGGGGCGGAGACCCAGTACTTC.

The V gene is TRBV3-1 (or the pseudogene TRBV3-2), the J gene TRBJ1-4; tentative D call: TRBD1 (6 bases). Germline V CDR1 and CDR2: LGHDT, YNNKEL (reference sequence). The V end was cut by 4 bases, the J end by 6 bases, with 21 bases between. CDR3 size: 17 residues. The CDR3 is CASSLSTYRVRDEKLFF. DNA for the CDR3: TGTGCCAGCAGCCTATCAACTTACAGGGTTCGAGATGAAAAACTGTTTTTT.

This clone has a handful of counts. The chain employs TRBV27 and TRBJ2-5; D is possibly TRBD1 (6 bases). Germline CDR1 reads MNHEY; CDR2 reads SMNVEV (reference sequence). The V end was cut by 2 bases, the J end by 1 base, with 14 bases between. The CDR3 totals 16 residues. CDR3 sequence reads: CASSLGWGRVQETQYF. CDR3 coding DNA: TGTGCCAGCAGTTTAGGTTGGGGGCGGGTCCAAGAGACCCAGTACTTC.

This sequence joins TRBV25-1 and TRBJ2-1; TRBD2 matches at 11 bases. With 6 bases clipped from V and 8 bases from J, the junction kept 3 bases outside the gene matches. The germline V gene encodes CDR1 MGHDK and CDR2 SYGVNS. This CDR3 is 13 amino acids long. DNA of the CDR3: TGTGCCAGCAGACTAGCGGGGGCAGATGAGCAGTTCTTC. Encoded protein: CASRLAGADEQFF.

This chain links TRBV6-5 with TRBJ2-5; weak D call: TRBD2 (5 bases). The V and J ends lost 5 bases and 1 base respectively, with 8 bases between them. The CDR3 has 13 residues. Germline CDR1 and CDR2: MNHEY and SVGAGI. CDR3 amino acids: CASSRGIQETQYF. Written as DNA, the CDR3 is TGTGCCAGCAGTCGAGGGATCCAAGAGACCCAGTACTTC.

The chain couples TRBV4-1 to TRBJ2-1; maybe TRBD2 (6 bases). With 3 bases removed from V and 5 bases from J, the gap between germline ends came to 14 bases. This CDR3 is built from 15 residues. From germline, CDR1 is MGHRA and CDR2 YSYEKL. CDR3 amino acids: CASSQPGLIDNEQFF. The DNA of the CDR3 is TGCGCCAGCAGCCAGCCGGGACTGATAGACAATGAGCAGTTCTTC.

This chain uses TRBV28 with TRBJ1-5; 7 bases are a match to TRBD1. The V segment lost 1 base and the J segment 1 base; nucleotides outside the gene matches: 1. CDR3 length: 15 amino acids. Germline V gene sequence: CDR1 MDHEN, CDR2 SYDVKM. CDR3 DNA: TGTGCCAGCAGTTTATCAGGGGGGAGCAATCAGCCCCAGCATTTT. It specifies CASSLSGGSNQPQHF. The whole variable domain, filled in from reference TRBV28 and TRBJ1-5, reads DVKVTQSSRYLVKRTGEKVFLECVQDMDHENMFWYRQDPGLGLRLIYFSYDVKMKEKGDIPEGYSVSREKKERFSLILESASTNQTSMYLCASSLSGGSNQPQHFGDGTRLSIL.

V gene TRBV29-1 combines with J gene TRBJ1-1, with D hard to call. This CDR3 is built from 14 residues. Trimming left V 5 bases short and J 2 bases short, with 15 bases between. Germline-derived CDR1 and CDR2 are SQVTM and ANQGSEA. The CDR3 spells CSVQWRGTNTEAFF. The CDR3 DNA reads TGCAGCGTTCAATGGCGGGGAACCAACACTGAAGCTTTCTTT. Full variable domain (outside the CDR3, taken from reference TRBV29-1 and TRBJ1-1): SAVISQKPSRDICQRGTSLTIQCQVDSQVTMMFWYRQQPGQSLTLIATANQGSEATYESGFVIDKFPISRPNLTFSTLTVSNMSPEDSSIYLCSVQWRGTNTEAFFGQGTRLTVV.